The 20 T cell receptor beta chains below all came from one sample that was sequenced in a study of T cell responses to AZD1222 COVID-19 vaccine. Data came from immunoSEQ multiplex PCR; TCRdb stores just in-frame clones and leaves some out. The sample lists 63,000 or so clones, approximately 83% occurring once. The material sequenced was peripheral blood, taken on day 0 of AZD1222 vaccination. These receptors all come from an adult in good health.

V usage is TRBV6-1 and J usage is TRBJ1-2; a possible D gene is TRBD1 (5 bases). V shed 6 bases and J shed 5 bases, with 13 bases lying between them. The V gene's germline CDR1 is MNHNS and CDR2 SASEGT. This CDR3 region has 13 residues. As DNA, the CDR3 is TGTGCCAGCAGATTTGGGGCAGGATATGGCTACACCTTC. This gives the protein CASRFGAGYGYTF.

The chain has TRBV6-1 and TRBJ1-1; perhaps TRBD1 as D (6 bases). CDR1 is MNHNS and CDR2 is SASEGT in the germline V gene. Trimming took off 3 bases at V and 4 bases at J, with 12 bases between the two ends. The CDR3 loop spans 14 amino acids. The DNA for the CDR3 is TGTGCCAGCAGTGATTGGGGAGGGGGCACTGAAGCTTTCTTT. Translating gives CASSDWGGGTEAFF.

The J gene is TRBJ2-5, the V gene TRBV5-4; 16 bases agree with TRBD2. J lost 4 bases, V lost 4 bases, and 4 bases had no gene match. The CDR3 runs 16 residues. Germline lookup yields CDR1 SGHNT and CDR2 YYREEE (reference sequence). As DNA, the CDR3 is TGTGCCAGCAGCGGGACTAGCGGGGGGGCTCGAGAGACCCAGTACTTC. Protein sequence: CASSGTSGGARETQYF.

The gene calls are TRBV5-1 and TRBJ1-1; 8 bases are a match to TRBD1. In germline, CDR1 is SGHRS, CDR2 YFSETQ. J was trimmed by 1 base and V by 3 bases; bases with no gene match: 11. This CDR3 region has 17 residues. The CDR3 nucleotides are TGCGCCAGCAGCTCCCAGGGGGCTATGGTGGGGAACACTGAAGCTTTCTTT. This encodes CASSSQGAMVGNTEAFF.

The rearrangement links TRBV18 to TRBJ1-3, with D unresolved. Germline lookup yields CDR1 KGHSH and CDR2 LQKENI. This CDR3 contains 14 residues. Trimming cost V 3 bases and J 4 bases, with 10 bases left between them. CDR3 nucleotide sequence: TGTGCCAGCTCACCTCGGACGGAGGGAAACACCATATATTTT. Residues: CASSPRTEGNTIYF.

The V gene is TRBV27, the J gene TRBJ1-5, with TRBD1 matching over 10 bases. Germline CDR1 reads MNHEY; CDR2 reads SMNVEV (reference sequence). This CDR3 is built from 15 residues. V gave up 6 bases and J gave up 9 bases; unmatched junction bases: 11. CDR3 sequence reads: CASRGTGAVGGPQHF. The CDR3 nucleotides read TGTGCCAGCAGAGGGACAGGGGCCGTCGGAGGGCCCCAGCATTTT.

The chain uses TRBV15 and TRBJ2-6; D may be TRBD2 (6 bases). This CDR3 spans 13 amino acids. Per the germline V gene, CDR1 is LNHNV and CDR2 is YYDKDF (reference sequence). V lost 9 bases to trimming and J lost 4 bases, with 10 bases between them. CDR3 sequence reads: CATRDSGANVLTF. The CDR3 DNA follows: TGTGCCACACGGGACTCAGGGGCCAACGTCCTGACTTTC. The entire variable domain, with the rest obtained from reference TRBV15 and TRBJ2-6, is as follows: DAMVIQNPRYQVTQFGKPVTLSCSQTLNHNVMYWYQQKSSQAPKLLFHYYDKDFNNEADTPDNFQSRRPNTSFCFLDIRSPGLGDTAMYLCATRDSGANVLTFGAGSRLTVL.

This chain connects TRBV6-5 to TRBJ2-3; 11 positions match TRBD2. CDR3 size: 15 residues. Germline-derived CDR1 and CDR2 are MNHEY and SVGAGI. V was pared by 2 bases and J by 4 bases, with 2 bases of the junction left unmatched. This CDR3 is CASSYVAGGPDTQYF. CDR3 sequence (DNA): TGTGCCAGCAGTTACGTAGCGGGGGGGCCAGATACGCAGTATTTT.

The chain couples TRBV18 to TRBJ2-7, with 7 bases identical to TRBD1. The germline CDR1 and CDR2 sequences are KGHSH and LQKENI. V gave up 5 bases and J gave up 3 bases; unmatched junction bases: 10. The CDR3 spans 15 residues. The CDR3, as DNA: TGTGCCAGCTCAGGGAGACAGGGTGGGGGCTACGAGCAGTACTTC. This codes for CASSGRQGGGYEQYF.

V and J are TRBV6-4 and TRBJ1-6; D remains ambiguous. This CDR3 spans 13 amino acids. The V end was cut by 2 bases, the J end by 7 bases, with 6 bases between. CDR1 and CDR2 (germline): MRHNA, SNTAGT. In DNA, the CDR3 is TGTGCCAGCAGTGACATCCCGAATTCACCCCTCCACTTT. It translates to CASSDIPNSPLHF.

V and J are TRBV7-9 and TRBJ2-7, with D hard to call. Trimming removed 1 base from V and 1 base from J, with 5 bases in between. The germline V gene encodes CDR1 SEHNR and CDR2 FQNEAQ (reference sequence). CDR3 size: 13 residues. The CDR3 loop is CASSLDGSYEQYF. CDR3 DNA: TGTGCCAGCAGCTTAGACGGGTCCTACGAGCAGTACTTC.

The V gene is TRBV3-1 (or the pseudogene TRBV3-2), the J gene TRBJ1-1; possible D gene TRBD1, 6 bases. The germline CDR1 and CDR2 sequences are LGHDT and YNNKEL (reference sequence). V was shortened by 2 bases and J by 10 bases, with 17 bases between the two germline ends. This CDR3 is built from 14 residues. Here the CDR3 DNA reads TGTGCCAGCAGCCAACCGGCAGAAAGAGGGGGAGCTTTCTTT. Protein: CASSQPAERGGAFF.

The CDR3 nucleotides read TGTGCCAGCAGTGAAGGGACAGACTATTCTGAAGCTTTCTTT. This gives the protein CASSEGTDYSEAFF. This rearrangement joins TRBV6-1 to TRBJ1-1, with D maybe TRBD1 (6 bases). Germline CDR1 and CDR2: MNHNS and SASEGT. The V end was cut by 1 base, the J end by 6 bases, with 12 bases between. CDR3 size: 14 residues.

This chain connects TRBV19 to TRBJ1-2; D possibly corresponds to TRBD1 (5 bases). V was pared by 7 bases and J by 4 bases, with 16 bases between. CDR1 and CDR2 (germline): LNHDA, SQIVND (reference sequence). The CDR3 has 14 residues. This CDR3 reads CASNTDGTSYGYTF. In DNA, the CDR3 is TGTGCCAGTAACACCGACGGGACCTCCTATGGCTACACCTTC. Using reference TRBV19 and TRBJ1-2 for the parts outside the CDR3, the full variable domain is DGGITQSPKYLFRKEGQNVTLSCEQNLNHDAMYWYRQDPGQGLRLIYYSQIVNDFQKGDIAEGYSVSREKKESFPLTVTSAQKNPTAFYLCASNTDGTSYGYTFGSGTRLTVV.

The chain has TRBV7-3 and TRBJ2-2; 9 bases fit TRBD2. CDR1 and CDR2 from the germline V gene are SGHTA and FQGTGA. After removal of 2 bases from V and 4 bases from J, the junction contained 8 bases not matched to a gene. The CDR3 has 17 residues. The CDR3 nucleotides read TGTGCCAGCAGCTTATGGGTTGGAGCGGGGGGCACCGGGGAGCTGTTTTTT. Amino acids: CASSLWVGAGGTGELFF.

The CDR3 sequence is CASSYRDGGNTIYF. The CDR3 DNA sequence: TGTGCCAGCAGTTACCGGGACGGTGGAAACACCATATATTTT. The V and J genes are TRBV6-5 and TRBJ1-3, with a tentative D call TRBD1 (5 bases). Germline assignment: CDR1 MNHEY and CDR2 SVGAGI. This CDR3 has 14 residues. V lost 2 bases and J lost 3, with 8 bases in between.

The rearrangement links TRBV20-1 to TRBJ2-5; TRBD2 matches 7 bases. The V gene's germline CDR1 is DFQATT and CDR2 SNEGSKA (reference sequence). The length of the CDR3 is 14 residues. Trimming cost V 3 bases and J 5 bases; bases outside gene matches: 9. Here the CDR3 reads CSASYGRGWETQYF. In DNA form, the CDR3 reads TGCAGTGCTAGTTATGGGAGGGGTTGGGAGACCCAGTACTTC.

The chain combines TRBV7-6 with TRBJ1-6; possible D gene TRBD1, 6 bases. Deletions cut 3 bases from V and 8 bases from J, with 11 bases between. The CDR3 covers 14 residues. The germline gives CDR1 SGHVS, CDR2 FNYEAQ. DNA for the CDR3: TGTGCCAGCAGCTTTGGAGGGGGTGATTCACCCCTCCACTTT. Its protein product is CASSFGGGDSPLHF.

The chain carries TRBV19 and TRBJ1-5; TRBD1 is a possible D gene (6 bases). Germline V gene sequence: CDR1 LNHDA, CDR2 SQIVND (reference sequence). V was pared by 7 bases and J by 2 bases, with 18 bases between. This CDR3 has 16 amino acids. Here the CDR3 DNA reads TGTGCCAGTATGGAAATACAGGGATTTGGCAATCAGCCCCAGCATTTT. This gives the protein CASMEIQGFGNQPQHF.

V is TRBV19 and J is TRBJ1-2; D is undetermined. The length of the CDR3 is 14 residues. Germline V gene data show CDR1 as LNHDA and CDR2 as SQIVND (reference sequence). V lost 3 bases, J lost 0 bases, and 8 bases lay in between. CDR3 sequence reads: CASSIAGTNYGYTF. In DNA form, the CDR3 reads TGTGCCAGTAGTATCGCGGGGACTAACTATGGCTACACCTTC.